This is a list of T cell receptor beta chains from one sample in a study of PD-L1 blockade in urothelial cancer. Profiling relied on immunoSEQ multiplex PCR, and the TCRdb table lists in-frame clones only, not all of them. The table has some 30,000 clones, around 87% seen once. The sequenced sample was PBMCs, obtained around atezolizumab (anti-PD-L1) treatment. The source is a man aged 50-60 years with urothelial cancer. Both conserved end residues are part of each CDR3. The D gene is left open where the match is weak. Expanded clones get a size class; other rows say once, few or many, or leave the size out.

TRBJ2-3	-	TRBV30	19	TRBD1	TGTGCCTGGAGCCCGGGACAGGGAGGAGCGGGACGCGGCACAGATACGCAGTATTTT	CAWSPGQGGAGRGTDTQYF
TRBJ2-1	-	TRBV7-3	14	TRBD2	TGTGCCAGCAGCCCAGGCGGGGGAAACAATGAGCAGTTCTTC	CASSPGGGNNEQFF
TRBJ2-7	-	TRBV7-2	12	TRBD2	TGTGCCAGCAGGAAACTAGCGAGCGAGCAGTACTTC	CASRKLASEQYF
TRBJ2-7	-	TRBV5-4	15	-	TGTGCCAGCAGCTCCGGGACTTCCCTCTCCTACGAGCAGTACTTC	CASSSGTSLSYEQYF
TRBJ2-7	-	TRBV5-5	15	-	TGTGCCAGCAGCTTGGGGGGGCGATTCCCCTACGAGCAGTACTTC	CASSLGGRFPYEQYF
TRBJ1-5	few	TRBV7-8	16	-	TGTGCCAGCAGCTTAGATCGGGGGTATAGCAATCAGCCCCAGCATTTT	CASSLDRGYSNQPQHF
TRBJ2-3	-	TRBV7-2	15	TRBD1	TGTGCCAGCAGCTTTGCCGGGACAGTAGCAAATACGCAGTATTTT	CASSFAGTVANTQYF
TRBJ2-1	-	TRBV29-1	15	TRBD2	TGCAGCGTTGATGTGGGACTAGCGGGAGGAACTGAGCAGTTCTTC	CSVDVGLAGGTEQFF
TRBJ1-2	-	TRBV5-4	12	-	TGTGCCAGCAGCCCCGGGGGTATGCGGTACACCTTC	CASSPGGMRYTF
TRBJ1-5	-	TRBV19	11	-	TGTGCCAGTAGTAGTCTTGGCCCACAGCATTTT	CASSSLGPQHF
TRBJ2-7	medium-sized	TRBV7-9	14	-	TGTGCCAGCAGCGTTAGGACAGCCTCCTACGAGCAGTACTTC	CASSVRTASYEQYF
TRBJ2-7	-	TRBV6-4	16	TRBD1	TGTGCCAGCAGTTCCCTACCGGGACAGGGGTTCCACGAGCAGTACTTC	CASSSLPGQGFHEQYF
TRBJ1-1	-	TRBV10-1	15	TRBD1	TGCGCCAGCAGTGAGTCCGGGACAGGGGACACTGAAGCTTTCTTT	CASSESGTGDTEAFF
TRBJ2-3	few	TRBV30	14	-	TGTGCCTGGAGTAAAGGGGGTTACACAGATACGCAGTATTTT	CAWSKGGYTDTQYF
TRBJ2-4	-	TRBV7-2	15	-	TGTGCCAGCAGCTTAGGGTCCTCCCGAGGAACCATTCAGTACTTC	CASSLGSSRGTIQYF
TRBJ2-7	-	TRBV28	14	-	TGTGCCAGCAGCCCGGCAGGTCATGGGCACGAGCAGTACTTC	CASSPAGHGHEQYF
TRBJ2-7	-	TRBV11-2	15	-	TGTGCCAGCAGCTTTACAGGGTCACCCTCCTACGAGCAGTACTTC	CASSFTGSPSYEQYF
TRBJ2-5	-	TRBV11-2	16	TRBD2	TGTGCCAGCAGCGTAGCGGGAGGCCCGTGGGGAGAGACCCAGTACTTC	CASSVAGGPWGETQYF
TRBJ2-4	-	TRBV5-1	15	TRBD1	TGCGCCAGCAGCTCTACGGGACAGGGGGCAAACATTCAGTACTTC	CASSSTGQGANIQYF
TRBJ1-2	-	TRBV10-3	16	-	TGTGCCATCTCCAAGGGTCGGACAGAACCTAACTATGGCTACACCTTC	CAISKGRTEPNYGYTF
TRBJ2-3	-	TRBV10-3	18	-	TGTGCCATCAGTGTCGGTTTGTTTCGACAGGTTGACACAGATACGCAGTATTTT	CAISVGLFRQVDTDTQYF
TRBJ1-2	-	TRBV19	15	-	TGTGCCAGTAGTCGGCGGGGTTCCCCTAACTATGGCTACACCTTC	CASSRRGSPNYGYTF
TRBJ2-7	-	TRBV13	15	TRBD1	TGTGCCAGCAGCAATACAGGACAGGATCGGTACGAGCAGTACTTC	CASSNTGQDRYEQYF
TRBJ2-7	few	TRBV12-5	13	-	TGTGCTAGTGGTTTATACGGGGCCTACGAGCAGTACTTC	CASGLYGAYEQYF
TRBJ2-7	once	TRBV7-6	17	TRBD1	TGTGCCAGCAGCTTAGCGGTCGGACAGGGCAGCTCCTACGAGCAGTACTTC	CASSLAVGQGSSYEQYF
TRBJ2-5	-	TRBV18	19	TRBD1	TGTGCCAGCTCACCTCTCGGCTCATCAGACAGGGGGCGACGGGAGACCCAGTACTTC	CASSPLGSSDRGRRETQYF
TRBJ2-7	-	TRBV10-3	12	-	TGTGCCATCAGCTCAGACTCCTACGAGCAGTACTTC	CAISSDSYEQYF
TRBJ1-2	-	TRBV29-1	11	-	TGCAGCGTTGACAGGTTTTATGGCTACACCTTC	CSVDRFYGYTF
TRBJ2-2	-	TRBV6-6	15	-	TGTGCCAGCGGGCCTTGGTGGGGCGCCAACGGGGAGCTGTTTTTT	CASGPWWGANGELFF
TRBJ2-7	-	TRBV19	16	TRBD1	TGTGCCAGTAGTAAGGGTCGACAGGGGTTATCCTACGAGCAGTACTTC	CASSKGRQGLSYEQYF
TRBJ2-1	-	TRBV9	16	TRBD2	TGTGCCAGCAGCGTAGATGAGCGGGGGAGAGGAAAAGAGCAGTTCTTC	CASSVDERGRGKEQFF
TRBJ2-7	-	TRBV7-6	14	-	TGTGCCAGCAGCCGGACACAGGATGGTTACGAGCAGTACTTC	CASSRTQDGYEQYF
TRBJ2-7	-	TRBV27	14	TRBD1	TGTGCCAGCAGCCCCTGGGACAGTTACTACGAGCAGTACTTC	CASSPWDSYYEQYF
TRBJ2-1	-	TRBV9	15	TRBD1	TGTGCCAGCAGCGTCTCCGGGACAGACTACAATGAGCAGTTCTTC	CASSVSGTDYNEQFF
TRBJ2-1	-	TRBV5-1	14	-	TGCGCCAGCAGCCCCCCAGGAACCTACAATGAGCAGTTCTTC	CASSPPGTYNEQFF
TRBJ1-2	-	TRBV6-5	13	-	TGTGCCATTACGCGGGGCTCTAACTATGGCTACACCTTC	CAITRGSNYGYTF
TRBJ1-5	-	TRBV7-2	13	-	TGTGCCAGCAGCTCCTCCGGGGAACAGCCCCAGCATTTT	CASSSSGEQPQHF
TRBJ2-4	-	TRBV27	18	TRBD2	TGTGCCAGCAGTTTAAGTAGCGGGAGGGCCACCGCCAAAAACATTCAGTACTTC	CASSLSSGRATAKNIQYF
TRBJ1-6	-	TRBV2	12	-	TGTGCCAGCACATCAGGAAATTCACCCCTCCACTTT	CASTSGNSPLHF
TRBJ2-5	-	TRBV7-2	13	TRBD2	TGTGCCAGCAAAGCGGGAGGGCCGGTGTCCCAGTACTTC	CASKAGGPVSQYF